Listed below are T cell receptor beta chains from one sample, sequenced in a study of CD8 T cells in Susac syndrome. TCRdb called the immunoSEQ multiplex PCR reads again in MiXCR, with one record for every CDR3 protein. Among 60,000 to 75,000 distinct CDR3 sequences listed, approximately 95% were seen once. The sample taken for sequencing was CD8+ T cells from PBMCs. Receptor source: a human donor in good health. The CDR3 runs from the conserved cysteine through the conserved F or W. Each record gives: clone size, D gene, J gene, V gene, CDR3 protein, CDR3 DNA. D genes are given only for firm matches. A row's size may be missing; if present it is once, few, many or a size class.

>.|.|TRBJ2-1|TRBV27
CASQGGYNEQFF
TGTGCCAGCCAGGGGGGATACAATGAGCAGTTCTTC
>.|TRBD1|TRBJ1-5|TRBV12-3/TRBV12-4
CASSSTGVQPQHF
TGTGCCAGCAGTTCTACAGGGGTCCAGCCCCAGCATTTT
>.|.|TRBJ1-4|TRBV5-4
CASSPWRGARADNEKLFF
TGTGCCAGCAGCCCCTGGAGAGGCGCGAGGGCCGATAATGAAAAACTGTTTTTT
>once|TRBD2|TRBJ2-5|TRBV13
CASSKAGGQETQYF
TGTGCCAGCAGCAAGGCGGGGGGCCAAGAGACCCAGTACTTC
>.|.|TRBJ2-2|TRBV4-2
CASSQDLGNTGELFF
TGTGCCAGCAGCCAAGATCTCGGGAACACCGGGGAGCTGTTTTTT
>.|TRBD2|TRBJ2-1|TRBV9
CASSPGTSGGPYNEQFF
TGTGCCAGCAGCCCAGGGACTAGCGGGGGCCCCTACAATGAGCAGTTCTTC
>.|.|TRBJ2-2|TRBV7-9
CASSSRRAGELFF
TGTGCCAGCAGCAGTCGCAGGGCCGGGGAGCTGTTTTTT
>.|.|TRBJ2-5|TRBV7-9
CASSHSFRDQETQYF
TGTGCCAGCAGCCACTCTTTCCGGGACCAAGAGACCCAGTACTTC
>.|TRBD1|TRBJ1-2|TRBV11-1
CASSPRTGADEENIPNYGYTF
TGTGCCAGCAGCCCGCGGACAGGCGCAGATGAGGAGAATATACCTAACTATGGCTACACCTTC
>.|.|TRBJ2-1|TRBV19
CASSIAGEQFF
TGTGCCAGTAGTATTGCGGGGGAGCAGTTCTTC
>.|.|TRBJ1-1|TRBV5-1
CASSPDTYTEAFF
TGCGCCAGCAGCCCCGACACCTACACTGAAGCTTTCTTT
>.|.|TRBJ2-1|TRBV9
CASSPGLGRGHEQFF
TGTGCCAGCAGCCCGGGACTGGGTCGGGGGCATGAGCAGTTCTTC
>.|.|TRBJ2-7|TRBV5-8
CASSPRPGPSYEQYF
TGTGCCAGCAGCCCGCGCCCAGGGCCTTCCTACGAGCAGTACTTC
>.|.|TRBJ2-5|TRBV4-1
CASSRSGLEETQYF
TGCGCCAGCAGCCGGTCGGGACTGGAAGAGACCCAGTACTTC
>.|.|TRBJ1-1|TRBV4-1
CASSHPGTLAPGDTEAFF
TGCGCCAGCAGCCACCCTGGGACGCTAGCCCCCGGGGACACTGAAGCTTTCTTT
>.|.|TRBJ2-7|TRBV5-1
CASRIGQTYEQYF
TGCGCCAGCAGGATCGGACAGACCTACGAGCAGTACTTC
>.|.|TRBJ2-2|TRBV29-1
CSAIAGELFF
TGCAGCGCCATCGCCGGGGAGCTGTTTTTT
>once|.|TRBJ2-3|TRBV9
CASSNYYRDESTDTQYF
TGTGCCAGCAGTAACTACTACCGGGACGAGAGCACAGATACGCAGTATTTT
>.|TRBD1|TRBJ1-4|TRBV9
CASSAYPTGEKLFF
TGTGCCAGCAGCGCCTACCCGACAGGGGAAAAACTGTTTTTT
>.|.|TRBJ1-2|TRBV15
CATSYLGGYTF
TGTGCCACCAGCTACCTGGGGGGCTACACCTTC
>.|TRBD2|TRBJ2-1|TRBV13
CASSTGLARNEQFF
TGTGCCAGCAGCACGGGACTAGCGAGAAATGAGCAGTTCTTC
>.|.|TRBJ1-1|TRBV6-1
CATRLEGFLSTEAFF
TGTGCCACCCGACTAGAGGGTTTTCTGAGCACTGAAGCTTTCTTT
>.|.|TRBJ2-5|TRBV30
CAWWMGRQETQYF
TGTGCCTGGTGGATGGGCAGACAAGAGACCCAGTACTTC
>.|TRBD2|TRBJ2-3|TRBV12-3/TRBV12-4
CASSTSGGTDTQYF
TGTGCCAGCAGCACTAGCGGGGGGACAGATACGCAGTATTTT
>once|TRBD2|TRBJ2-1|TRBV27
CASSLSGGPGNEQFF
TGTGCCAGCAGTCTTAGCGGGGGACCCGGGAATGAGCAGTTCTTC
>.|TRBD2|TRBJ2-3|TRBV30
CAWSALAGFTDTQYF
TGTGCCTGGAGTGCACTAGCGGGATTCACAGATACGCAGTATTTT
>.|TRBD1|TRBJ2-6|TRBV6-4
CASSPGQGAPGANVLTF
TGTGCCAGCAGCCCGGGACAGGGGGCCCCTGGGGCCAACGTCCTGACTTTC
>once|.|TRBJ2-7|TRBV19
CASSIDRDFDYEQYF
TGTGCCAGTAGTATAGACCGGGACTTTGACTACGAGCAGTACTTC
>once|TRBD1|TRBJ2-5|TRBV4-1
CASSQVYLRDSQQETQYF
TGCGCCAGCAGCCAAGTATACCTCCGGGACAGCCAACAAGAGACCCAGTACTTC
>.|.|TRBJ1-3|TRBV30
CAWSAGTHLGNTIYF
TGTGCCTGGAGTGCCGGGACGCATCTTGGAAACACCATATATTTT
>.|TRBD1|TRBJ1-2|TRBV9
CASSAIRDSTYGYTF
TGTGCCAGCAGCGCCATCCGGGACAGCACCTATGGCTACACCTTC
>.|.|TRBJ2-5|TRBV5-1
CASSLATLGAGETQYF
TGCGCCAGCAGCTTGGCAACCTTGGGGGCAGGGGAGACCCAGTACTTC
>.|TRBD2|TRBJ2-7|TRBV3-1
CASSQGPSGGLYEQYF
TGTGCCAGCAGCCAAGGACCTAGCGGGGGCCTCTACGAGCAGTACTTC